The 20 T cell receptor beta chains given below trace back to one sample, sequenced in a study of neurological immune-mediated disorders (dated by TCRdb to the late 2010s). The meaning of the sample's time point label: longitudinal time-point 3. The method was 5' RACE. The sample was run on an Illumina HiSeq 2500. TCRdb reprocessed the public reads (quality trimming at Q25 with fastp, clone calling with MiXCR) and kept in-frame beta chains. When rows share a CDR3 protein, they turn into one entry using the most common DNA and genes. The sample profile shows about 84,000 distinct CDR3 sequences; around 4% of them were found once. The ten largest clones add up to more than 5% of the sample. The specimen sequenced was PBMCs. Every receptor here comes from a woman aged 60 to 75 with multiple sclerosis.

This clonotype was recorded many times. This chain links TRBV5-1 with TRBJ2-7, with a possible D match to TRBD2 (5 bases). Germline values: CDR1 SGHRS, CDR2 YFSETQ. Trimming pared 1 base from V and 1 base from J, leaving 12 bases between. The CDR3 runs 15 residues. CDR3 DNA sequence: TGCGCCAGCAGCTTGTCCGGGGTAGGATCCTACGAGCAGTACTTC. This gives the protein CASSLSGVGSYEQYF.

This clonotype was counted ten times or more. This chain connects TRBV11-2 to TRBJ2-5, with a weak D call TRBD2 (7 bases). The CDR3 is 16 amino acids. V lost 2 bases to trimming and J lost 2 bases, with 15 bases between them. Germline CDR1 reads SGHAT; CDR2 reads FQNNGV. The CDR3 sequence: CASSLLRGRRQETQYF. CDR3 nucleotide sequence: TGTGCCAGCAGCTTACTGCGGGGGCGACGTCAAGAGACCCAGTACTTC.

Concerning this clonotype itself: This clone may be a read error of a much larger clone one base away. This chain uses TRBV5-1 with TRBJ2-7; 12 nucleotides align to TRBD1. Germline values: CDR1 SGHRS, CDR2 YFSETQ. With V trimmed by 6 bases and J by 5 bases, 9 bases remained unmatched. This CDR3 contains 15 residues. CDR3 sequence: CASTTGQGANDEQYF. The CDR3 DNA reads as TGCGCCAGCACCACGGGACAGGGGGCAAACGACGAGCAGTACTTC.

In this sample, this clonotype turned up many times. This chain joins TRBV29-1 and TRBJ1-2; a possible D gene is TRBD1 (6 bases). V was clipped by 6 bases and J by 7 bases, with 18 bases between them. The CDR3 extends over 13 amino acids. In germline, CDR1 is SQVTM, CDR2 ANQGSEA. This chain's CDR3 is CSVERGGGVGYTF. The CDR3 DNA is TGCAGCGTCGAAAGGGGGGGGGGAGTTGGCTACACCTTC. The whole variable domain, filled in from reference TRBV29-1 and TRBJ1-2, reads SAVISQKPSRDICQRGTSLTIQCQVDSQVTMMFWYRQQPGQSLTLIATANQGSEATYESGFVIDKFPISRPNLTFSTLTVSNMSPEDSSIYLCSVERGGGVGYTFGSGTRLTVV.

This clonotype was found many times. In nucleotides, the CDR3 is TGTGCCAGCAGCGTAGAGGGACTAGGGCCCGGGGAGCTGTTTTTT. It codes for CASSVEGLGPGELFF. The chain is built from TRBV9 and TRBJ2-2, with 8 bases identical to TRBD2. This CDR3 contains 15 residues. V trimming: 0 bases; J trimming: 6 bases; junction bases outside the gene matches: 4. Germline CDR1 and CDR2: SGDLS and YYNGEE.

This clonotype has ten or more counts. The J gene is TRBJ1-1, the V gene TRBV5-1; TRBD1 agrees at 9 bases. The trim removed 4 bases at V and 4 bases at J, leaving 11 bases unmatched. Germline CDR1 and CDR2: SGHRS and YFSETQ. The CDR3 totals 16 residues. This CDR3 is CASSSQGQGRGTEAFF. As DNA, the CDR3 is TGCGCCAGCAGCAGCCAGGGACAGGGACGAGGCACTGAAGCTTTCTTT.

This clonotype was detected ten times or more. The rearrangement links TRBV5-1 to TRBJ1-5; D remains unclear. Germline V gene data show CDR1 as SGHRS and CDR2 as YFSETQ. The CDR3 length is 15 residues. With 0 bases removed from V and 1 base from J, the gap between germline ends came to 8 bases. CDR3 residues: CASSLDGGSNQPQHF. The CDR3 coding sequence is TGCGCCAGCAGCTTGGACGGCGGCAGCAATCAGCCCCAGCATTTT.

This clonotype was seen repeatedly, ten times or more. The chain is built from TRBV27 and TRBJ2-2, with unresolved D. Germline loops: CDR1 MNHEY, CDR2 SMNVEV (reference sequence). V lost 5 bases and J lost 1, with 8 bases in between. There are 14 residues in the CDR3. CDR3 region: CASSLSLNTGELFF. CDR3 bases: TGTGCCAGCAGTCTGTCACTGAACACCGGGGAGCTGTTTTTT.

The table lists this clonotype with many counts. This chain links TRBV30 with TRBJ1-2; 9 nucleotides line up with TRBD1. The junction had 11 bases not matched to a gene; V was cut back by 8 bases and J by 7 bases. Per germline, CDR1 GTSNPN and CDR2 SVGIG (reference sequence). The CDR3 runs 13 residues. The CDR3 loop reads CAGNRGLGPGYTF. The DNA of the CDR3 is TGTGCCGGGAACAGGGGGCTGGGACCTGGCTACACCTTC.

This clonotype was seen at least ten times. V gene TRBV7-9 combines with J gene TRBJ2-5; D ambiguous. The CDR3 is made up of 15 amino acids. The V and J ends lost 0 bases and 5 bases respectively, with 13 bases between them. In germline, CDR1 is SEHNR, CDR2 FQNEAQ (reference sequence). The chain's CDR3 is CASSLAFSYFETQYF. CDR3 nucleotides: TGTGCCAGCAGCTTAGCGTTTTCGTACTTCGAGACCCAGTACTTC.

CDR3 loop: CASSLGGQSNWQPQHF. The CDR3 bases are TGTGCCAGCAGTTTAGGGGGCCAGTCGAATTGGCAGCCCCAGCATTTT. The genes are TRBV12-3 or TRBV12-4 and TRBJ1-5; D is possibly TRBD1 (5 bases). Trimming shortened V by 1 base and J by 7 bases, and 17 bases separated the two germline ends. The CDR3 is made up of 16 amino acids.

This clonotype was picked up many times. The rearrangement links TRBV20-1 to TRBJ2-2; D is uncertain. V lost 6 bases to trimming and J lost 4 bases, with 15 bases between them. The germline gives CDR1 DFQATT, CDR2 SNEGSKA (reference sequence). This CDR3 spans 14 amino acids. The CDR3 sequence is CSATFIKGTGELFF. The CDR3 DNA reads as TGCAGTGCCACGTTTATTAAGGGCACCGGGGAGCTGTTTTTT.

This clonotype has at least ten counts. This chain uses TRBV5-1 with TRBJ2-3, with 7 nucleotides matching TRBD2. The J segment lost 1 base and the V segment lost 4 bases, leaving 3 bases of the junction unmatched. Germline CDR1 is SGHRS and CDR2 is YFSETQ. The CDR3 has 14 residues. The CDR3 DNA is TGCGCCAGCAGCCCCCTAGCGGGCACAGATACGCAGTATTTT. It encodes CASSPLAGTDTQYF.

This clonotype was seen ten or more times. The rearrangement links TRBV20-1 to TRBJ1-4; 10 bases are a match to TRBD1. V dropped 5 bases and J dropped 8; count of bases not matched to a gene: 11. Germline CDR1 is DFQATT and CDR2 is SNEGSKA (reference sequence). This CDR3 is 15 amino acids long. CDR3: CSAYPSDRGREKLFF. In DNA form, the CDR3 reads TGCAGTGCTTACCCCTCGGACAGGGGGAGAGAAAAACTGTTTTTT.

The chain combines TRBV7-8 with TRBJ2-2, with D maybe TRBD2 (5 bases). The CDR3 spans 17 residues. The V gene lost 0 bases and the J gene lost 4 bases, with 15 bases spanning the gap. CDR1 SGHVS and CDR2 FQNEAQ come from the germline V gene. CDR3 residues: CASSLAEVVGGTGELFF. The CDR3 coding sequence is TGTGCCAGCAGCTTAGCGGAGGTGGTGGGCGGCACCGGGGAGCTGTTTTTT.

In its sample, this clonotype was seen many times. The V gene is TRBV29-1, the J gene TRBJ2-6; unclear D gene. The CDR3 has 13 residues. Per the germline V gene, CDR1 is SQVTM and CDR2 is ANQGSEA. Trimming pared 6 bases from V and 1 base from J, leaving 7 bases between. The CDR3 DNA is TGCAGCGTCCGGTTTTCTGGGGCCAACGTCCTGACTTTC. The encoded protein is CSVRFSGANVLTF. The full variable domain, with the rest looked up from reference TRBV29-1 and TRBJ2-6, is SAVISQKPSRDICQRGTSLTIQCQVDSQVTMMFWYRQQPGQSLTLIATANQGSEATYESGFVIDKFPISRPNLTFSTLTVSNMSPEDSSIYLCSVRFSGANVLTFGAGSRLTVL.

This clonotype was counted ten times or more. As DNA, the CDR3 is TGTGCCAGCAGCTCGGACAGGGGGCGGAATGAGCAGTTCTTC. Protein sequence: CASSSDRGRNEQFF. The chain recombines TRBV7-2 with TRBJ2-1, with TRBD1 matching 11 bases. V shed 4 bases and J 7 bases; nucleotides not matched to a gene: 3. Germline V gene sequence: CDR1 SGHTA, CDR2 FQGNSA. This CDR3 spans 14 amino acids.

This clonotype has ten or more counts. The gene calls are TRBV2 and TRBJ1-6; D not certain. This CDR3 is 13 amino acids long. Germline V gene data show CDR1 as SNHLY and CDR2 as FYNNEI. Trimming took off 5 bases at V and 3 bases at J, with 5 bases between the two ends. DNA for the CDR3: TGTGCCAGCAGTTGGGACTATAATTCACCCCTCCACTTT. Protein product: CASSWDYNSPLHF.

This clonotype was counted ten times or more. The rearrangement uses TRBV5-6 and TRBJ1-5; 9 positions match TRBD1. The trim removed 4 bases at V and 6 bases at J, leaving 5 bases unmatched. Per the germline V gene, CDR1 is SGHDT and CDR2 is YYEEEE. This CDR3 comprises 14 residues. This chain's CDR3 is CASSPTGGGQPQHF. The CDR3 DNA reads TGTGCCAGCAGCCCGACAGGGGGTGGTCAGCCCCAGCATTTT. Combining the CDR3 with reference TRBV5-6 and TRBJ1-5 gives the whole variable domain DAGVTQSPTHLIKTRGQQVTLRCSPKSGHDTVSWYQQALGQGPQFIFQYYEEEERQRGNFPDRFSGHQFPNYSSELNVNALLLGDSALYLCASSPTGGGQPQHFGDGTRLSIL.

This clonotype showed up many times. This rearrangement joins TRBV24-1 to TRBJ2-2; D unclear. V shed 0 bases and J shed 5 bases, with 15 bases lying between them. The germline CDR1 and CDR2 sequences are KGHDR and SFDVKD. The CDR3 runs to 17 residues. CDR3 sequence reads: CATSDLGGTSSTGELFF. The CDR3 DNA is TGTGCCACCAGTGATTTGGGCGGCACCTCCTCAACCGGGGAGCTGTTTTTT.